This T cell receptor beta chain was recovered during a study of blood T cells in healthy people across ages (dated by TCRdb to between 2015 and 2016). Regarding the research as a whole: In model experiments, roughly one uniquely barcoded TCR beta cDNA molecule per two T cells was captured by template switching. Using deep sequencing normalized with unique cDNA molecular identifiers, the study measured how TCR beta repertoire diversity changes with age. The donors were split into four age groups: young (average around 15 years), middle-aged (39), aged (more than 60) and long-lived (under 85). Using the same blood draw, the study looked at two additional independent replicas of 1 million unique cDNA reads for two donors, one aged 18 to 30 and the other aged 80 or older.

V sheds 3 bases and J sheds 6 bases, leaving 12 bases between their ends. Including cysteine and phenylalanine, the CDR3 has 14 amino acids. Only the CDR3 DNA stays, 42 bases, in frame from base 1. CDR1 and CDR2 were assigned from the germline V gene as MGHRA and YSYEKL. Details on this clonotype: Its cognate antigen has yet to be identified. No much larger clone exists at a distance of one base, and base qualities are not known.

Broad study findings and their caveats: Observed TCR beta diversity correlated strongly with the percentage of naive T cells measured by flow cytometry. Because the CMV infection status of the donors was unknown, age-related changes in expanded clonotypes may potentially have been confounded. Total diversity estimates from one million sequenced T cells were considered lower bounds and underestimates. As age increased, observed TCR beta diversity per million T cells dropped in a roughly linear way, and a significant reduction was already evident by age approximately 40. Compared with the aged group, the long-lived group had more naive CD4+ T cells, fewer expanded clones and increased TCR diversity, a pattern suggesting age selection. Because profiling used bulk unsorted PBMCs, naive and antigen-experienced compartments could not be compared conclusively.

Systemically healthy Caucasian individuals from Russia, 39 in total and aged about 6 to 95 years, were included as donors. About 10 milliliters of peripheral blood were collected from each donor into EDTA-treated Vacutainer tubes. Ficoll-Paque density-gradient centrifugation was used to isolate PBMCs, with at least 7 million obtained per sample. Trizol reagent was used to extract total RNA from the PBMCs, yielding at least 6 micrograms per sample. For every donor, an aliquot of PBMCs went through flow cytometry to measure the percentages of naive CD45RAhigh/CD27high T cells. Library prep was done by 5' RACE. The sequencer listed for this sample is Illumina HiSeq 2500. A second PCR of roughly 6 to 12 cycles was run with a J-beta primer mix and a sample-barcoded 5' primer. Each TCR beta cDNA molecule received a unique molecular identifier from a template-switch 5' adaptor carrying 12 random nucleotides. Each sample yielded at least 2.5 million CDR3-containing paired-end reads. All of the RNA was converted into first-strand cDNA using the Mint cDNA synthesis kit, with a TRBC-specific oligonucleotide serving as the primer. Following uracil-DNA glycosylase treatment, a first 18-cycle PCR with universal primers M1SS and BC2_uni_R was performed on all cDNA. The study's processing was this. Each sample was normalized by randomly selecting 1 million high-quality reads, each carrying a distinct molecular identifier. Reads sharing molecular identifiers were discarded rather than binned into consensus sequences. MiTCR, run with a Q25 quality threshold and the strictest error-elimination algorithm, handled CDR3 identification, clonotype clustering and error correction. A nonparametric unseen species model with Euler transformation was used to estimate lower-bound total TCR beta diversity. TCRdb took the public reads, trimmed them with fastp at Q25, ran MiXCR for clone calling and kept in-frame beta chains. Each CDR3 protein appears once, grouped with its most common genes and DNA. TCRdb, not the original authors, processed these V and J calls. Counted in this sample were around 990,000 distinct CDR3 sequences; almost 25% of them appeared once. The ten most abundant clones make up 0.75% of the sample.

This sample also belongs to another study, concerning T cells of mothers and their children. As the second study states: The donors were nine systemically healthy Caucasian individuals, made up of three mothers and their six children. cDNA synthesis used all of the extracted RNA, with roughly 1.6 ug of RNA in each 15 ul reaction. In the second PCR, sample barcodes and 2-4 random nucleotides were introduced via the M1S primer. Each mother yielded over 8.5 million TCR beta CDR3 reads and each child about 3 million reads. In both related and unrelated pairs, thymic selection shapes the output of TCR recombination in a similar way, with inherited differences having only a minor effect. Normalized repertoire overlap was always found to be slightly, but never significantly, higher in related mother-child pairs than in unrelated mother-child pairs. With a sensitivity of 90 to 100 clones per million clonotypes, no persistent microchimeric T cell clones were detected. To look for features that set related mother-child pairs apart from unrelated individuals, the researchers ran deep NGS to compare the TCR beta repertoires of mothers and children. Mothers averaged roughly 40 +/- 4 years of age and children averaged about 12 +/- 4 years. After adapters were ligated using NEBNext reagents, the libraries underwent 100+100 nt paired-end sequencing on an Illumina HiSeq 2000. To avoid cross-contamination, the mother libraries and the child libraries were prepared a month apart and sequenced in separate runs. For each donor, between about 450,000 and 2,300,000 distinct TCR beta clonotypes were identified. Naive TCR beta clonotypes were estimated from low-frequency clonotypes matched to each donor's FACS-determined naive share, without sorting.

The rearranged segments are TRBV4-1 and TRBJ1-5; TRBD1 is possibly the D segment (5 matching bases). Sample: blood. This receptor was obtained from a girl aged 2 to 9 in good health. The nucleotide sequence is given as TGCGCCAGCAGCCATGGGGGTACGGGTCAGCCCCAGCATTTT. It specifies CASSHGGTGQPQHF.